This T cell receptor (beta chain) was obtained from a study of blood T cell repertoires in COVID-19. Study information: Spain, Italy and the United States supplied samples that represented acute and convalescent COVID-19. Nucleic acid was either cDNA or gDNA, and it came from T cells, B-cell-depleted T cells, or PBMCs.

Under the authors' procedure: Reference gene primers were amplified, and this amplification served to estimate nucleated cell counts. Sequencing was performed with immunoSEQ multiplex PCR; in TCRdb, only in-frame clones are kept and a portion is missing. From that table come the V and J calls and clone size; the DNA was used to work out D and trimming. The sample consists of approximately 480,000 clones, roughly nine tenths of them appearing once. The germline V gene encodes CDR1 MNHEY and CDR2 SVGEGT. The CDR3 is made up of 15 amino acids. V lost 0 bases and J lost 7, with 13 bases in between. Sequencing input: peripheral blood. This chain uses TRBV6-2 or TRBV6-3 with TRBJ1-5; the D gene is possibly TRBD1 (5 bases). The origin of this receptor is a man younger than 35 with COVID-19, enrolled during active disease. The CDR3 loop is CASSYSGLIGQPQHF. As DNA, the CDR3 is TGTGCCAGCAGTTACTCGGGACTCATCGGGCAGCCCCAGCATTTT.